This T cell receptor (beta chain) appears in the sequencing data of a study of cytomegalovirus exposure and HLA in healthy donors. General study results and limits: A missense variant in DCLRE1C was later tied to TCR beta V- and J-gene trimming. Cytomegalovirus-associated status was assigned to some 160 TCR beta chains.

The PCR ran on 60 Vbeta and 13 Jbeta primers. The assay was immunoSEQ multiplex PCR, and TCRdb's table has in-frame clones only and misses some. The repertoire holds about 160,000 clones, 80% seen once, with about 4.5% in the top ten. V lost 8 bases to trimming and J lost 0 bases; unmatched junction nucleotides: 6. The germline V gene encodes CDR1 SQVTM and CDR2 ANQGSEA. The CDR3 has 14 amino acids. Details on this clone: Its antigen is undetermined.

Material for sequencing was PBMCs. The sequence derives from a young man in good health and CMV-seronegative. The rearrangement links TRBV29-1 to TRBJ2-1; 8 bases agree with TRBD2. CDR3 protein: CSTLAGSSYNEQFF. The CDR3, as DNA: TGCAGCACCCTAGCGGGTAGCTCCTACAATGAGCAGTTCTTC.